These T cell receptor beta chains were read from a single sample in a study of ipilimumab plus nivolumab after autologous stem cell transplantation. Sequencing was performed with immunoSEQ multiplex PCR; in TCRdb, only in-frame clones are kept and a portion is missing. Here the sample spans over 8,000 clones, around two thirds being singletons. This specimen was PBMCs, taken in a trial of ipilimumab plus nivolumab as post-transplant consolidation. These receptor sequences come from a female donor with multiple myeloma. CDR3s include the opening cysteine and the closing phenylalanine or tryptophan. A D gene is named only where the DNA matches it firmly. Not every row has a clone size; where given, it reads once, few, many or a size class.

cdr3_nt | cdr3_aa | j_call | clone_size | d_call | v_call
TGTGCCAGCAGCCAGATGGGAGTTGCCACCGGGGATACGCAGTATTTT | CASSQMGVATGDTQYF | TRBJ2-3 | - | - | TRBV7-2
TGTGCCAGCAGTGAACTAGCGGGAGGCCACGGGGAGCTGTTTTTT | CASSELAGGHGELFF | TRBJ2-2 | few | TRBD2 | TRBV6-4
TGTGCCAGCAGCCCTAGCGGGAGGGCCTCCTACGAGCAGTACTTC | CASSPSGRASYEQYF | TRBJ2-7 | - | TRBD2 | TRBV27
TGTGCCAGCAGTGAAGCGCGACAGGGCAATGAGCAGTTCTTC | CASSEARQGNEQFF | TRBJ2-1 | - | TRBD1 | TRBV2
TGTGCCAGTAGTATGCAGGGGGACGCTGAGCAGTTCTTC | CASSMQGDAEQFF | TRBJ2-1 | medium-sized | TRBD1 | TRBV19
TGCGCCAGCAGCCAAGGAAATCGTGGGACAGGGAGATTAACCGGGGAGCTGTTTTTT | CASSQGNRGTGRLTGELFF | TRBJ2-2 | - | TRBD1 | TRBV4-1
TGCGCCAGCAGCTATGGGCAGTCTGAAGCTTTCTTT | CASSYGQSEAFF | TRBJ1-1 | - | - | TRBV5-1
TGTGCCAGCAGCTTAGCGCTGACGAATAGGGCCTACGAGCAGTACTTC | CASSLALTNRAYEQYF | TRBJ2-7 | - | - | TRBV7-3
TGTGCCAGCAGCGCCGGCGGAGGGGTTAGCGATCAGCCCCAGCATTTT | CASSAGGGVSDQPQHF | TRBJ1-5 | - | - | TRBV9
TGTGCCAGCAGCGACGGAGTATCCTACGAGCAGTACTTC | CASSDGVSYEQYF | TRBJ2-7 | - | - | TRBV9
TGTGCCAGCAGTTTGGAAACCGGTGGCTACACCTTC | CASSLETGGYTF | TRBJ1-2 | medium-sized | - | TRBV28
TGTGCCAGCAGCCCTAGCTCCTACGAGCAGTACTTC | CASSPSSYEQYF | TRBJ2-7 | - | - | TRBV6-1
TGCAGCGTTGAAGGGCGGAGTAACTCCTACGAGCAGTACTTC | CSVEGRSNSYEQYF | TRBJ2-7 | - | - | TRBV29-1
TGTGCCAGCTACGACGTGAAAACTACAGCAAATCAGCCCCAGCATTTT | CASYDVKTTANQPQHF | TRBJ1-5 | few | - | TRBV28
TGTGCCAGCGGACGGGACAGCTTCTACGAGCAGTACTTC | CASGRDSFYEQYF | TRBJ2-7 | - | TRBD1 | TRBV5-4
TGCGCCAGCAGCTTGGTTTTTGGGGGACAGGGGTACAATGAGCAGTTCTTC | CASSLVFGGQGYNEQFF | TRBJ2-1 | - | TRBD1 | TRBV5-1
TGTGCAAGTCGCTCTACATCCGGGACAGGGGGCTTTCGGGAGCCTAACAATGAGCAGTTCTTC | CASRSTSGTGGFREPNNEQFF | TRBJ2-1 | - | - | TRBV12-2
TGTGCCAGCAGTTGGGGGGATCGGACTGAAGCTTTCTTT | CASSWGDRTEAFF | TRBJ1-1 | - | - | TRBV28
TGTGCCAGCAGTTCTTCCCCAGTTGGCTCTGGGGCCAACGTCCTGACTTTC | CASSSSPVGSGANVLTF | TRBJ2-6 | - | - | TRBV28
TGTGCCAGCACCCGGGAGAGCTCCTACAATGAGCAGTTCTTC | CASTRESSYNEQFF | TRBJ2-1 | - | - | TRBV5-4
TGTGCCAGCAGGCGGGACAGAGAAACTTACGGGCAGTACTTC | CASRRDRETYGQYF | TRBJ2-7 | - | - | TRBV6-1
TGTGCCAGCAGCCCCTTATTCGGGGAGCAGTTCTTC | CASSPLFGEQFF | TRBJ2-1 | - | - | TRBV28
TGCGCCAGCAGGTCAGAGGGGGGATTAGGTGAAAAACTGTTTTTT | CASRSEGGLGEKLFF | TRBJ1-4 | - | - | TRBV10-1
TGTGCCAGCAGTGCCGGTACATACAATGAGCAGTTCTTC | CASSAGTYNEQFF | TRBJ2-1 | - | - | TRBV2
TGTGCCAGCAGCGCGCCCCTAGCGGGAGGGGCCGGGGAGCTGTTTTTT | CASSAPLAGGAGELFF | TRBJ2-2 | - | TRBD2 | TRBV9
TGTGCCAGCAGCCCTAGCTCCTACGAGCAGTACTTC | CASSPSSYEQYF | TRBJ2-7 | - | - | TRBV21-1
TGTGCCAGCAGACCCACAGGGGCCCTCGACAATGAGCAGTTCTTC | CASRPTGALDNEQFF | TRBJ2-1 | - | TRBD1 | TRBV25-1
TGTGCCAGTAGTATAATAGCAGGGGGCGGTCCGAACTACGAGCAGTACTTC | CASSIIAGGGPNYEQYF | TRBJ2-7 | - | TRBD1 | TRBV19
TGTGCCAGCAGCTTACGGGACGGAGCTAACTATGGCTACACCTTC | CASSLRDGANYGYTF | TRBJ1-2 | once | - | TRBV7-2
TGCGCCAGCAGCTTCGTACTGACAGGGGCTTATGGCTACACCTTC | CASSFVLTGAYGYTF | TRBJ1-2 | - | TRBD1 | TRBV5-1
TGTGCCAGCAGCCTATGGGGGGTGGATGGGGAAAAACTGTTTTTT | CASSLWGVDGEKLFF | TRBJ1-4 | - | - | TRBV7-8
TGTGCCAGCAGCTTAGCGATCACGGGGGCCGGGGAGCTGTTTTTT | CASSLAITGAGELFF | TRBJ2-2 | - | - | TRBV7-2
TGCGCCAGCAGCCCGGACAGCCCTTACACAGATACGCAGTATTTT | CASSPDSPYTDTQYF | TRBJ2-3 | - | - | TRBV5-1
TGTGCCAGCAGGACGAGCTCTGGGGCCAACGTCCTGACTTTC | CASRTSSGANVLTF | TRBJ2-6 | once | - | TRBV28
TGTGCCAGCAGCCGGGACAGGGCAGCCCAGCATTTT | CASSRDRAAQHF | TRBJ1-5 | - | TRBD1 | TRBV7-8
TGCGCCAGCAGCCAAGAATTCAGTCCGAACTATGGCTACACCTTC | CASSQEFSPNYGYTF | TRBJ1-2 | - | - | TRBV4-1
TGTGCCAGCAGTTTTAGGGACAGGGAGGTCTATGGCTACACCTTC | CASSFRDREVYGYTF | TRBJ1-2 | - | TRBD1 | TRBV28
TGTGCCGTTTTAGATGGGGACTCAGAGACCCAGTACTTC | CAVLDGDSETQYF | TRBJ2-5 | - | - | TRBV6-5
TGTGCCAGCAGTCCGACAGGGTACACTGAAGCTTTCTTT | CASSPTGYTEAFF | TRBJ1-1 | - | TRBD1 | TRBV28
TGTGCCAGCAGCTTTTTTACGAACACTGAAGCTTTCTTT | CASSFFTNTEAFF | TRBJ1-1 | - | - | TRBV7-3
TGTGCCAGCAGCTTAACCGGACAGGGTGGCACTGAAGCTTTCTTT | CASSLTGQGGTEAFF | TRBJ1-1 | few | TRBD1 | TRBV7-3
TGCGCCAGCAGCCCCGAGCGGGACACAGATACGCAGTATTTT | CASSPERDTDTQYF | TRBJ2-3 | - | TRBD2 | TRBV4-1
TGTGCCAGCTCACCAGGGACTAGTGACGAGCAGTACTTC | CASSPGTSDEQYF | TRBJ2-7 | - | TRBD2 | TRBV18
TGCGCCAGCAGTCGGACAGGTCCCTACGAGCAGTACTTC | CASSRTGPYEQYF | TRBJ2-7 | - | TRBD1 | TRBV5-1
TGTGCCAGTAGCGGGACTAGCGGGAGTTGGAAGTACTTC | CASSGTSGSWKYF | TRBJ2-7 | - | TRBD2 | TRBV19
TGTGCCAGCAGCCGACAGGTCCAAGAGACCCAGTACTTC | CASSRQVQETQYF | TRBJ2-5 | - | - | TRBV7-2
TGCGCCAGCAGCCCAACTAGCGGGTTTTCAGATACGCAGTATTTT | CASSPTSGFSDTQYF | TRBJ2-3 | - | TRBD2 | TRBV5-1
TGTGCCAGTAGTCTCAGGATGAACTATGGCTACACCTTC | CASSLRMNYGYTF | TRBJ1-2 | - | - | TRBV19
TGCGCCAGCAGTGAGGAGGGGGGTGGCTACACCTTC | CASSEEGGGYTF | TRBJ1-2 | few | - | TRBV10-1
TGTGCCAGTAGTACTATCAACACCGGGGAGCTGTTTTTT | CASSTINTGELFF | TRBJ2-2 | - | - | TRBV19
TGTGCCAGCAGCCCCGGGAGGAGCTCCTACAATGAGCAGTTCTTC | CASSPGRSSYNEQFF | TRBJ2-1 | - | TRBD2 | TRBV11-3
TGTGCCAGCAGCTTTGGGGGAGTGAGCCAAGAGACCCAGTACTTC | CASSFGGVSQETQYF | TRBJ2-5 | - | - | TRBV5-4
TGTGCCAGCAGGGAAAACATTCAGTACTTC | CASRENIQYF | TRBJ2-4 | - | - | TRBV6-6
TGCGCCAGCAGCGTCTCGGTGAGCTCCTACAATGAGCAGTTCTTC | CASSVSVSSYNEQFF | TRBJ2-1 | - | - | TRBV5-1